The 5 T cell receptor beta chains presented below share a single source sample, sequenced in a study of beta chain features in type 1 diabetes. The investigators reverse transcribed all of the isolated RNA, so they sequenced expressed TCRB transcripts. Clones were read by immunoSEQ multiplex PCR, and TCRdb kept only the in-frame ones, dropping some. The profile shows 250,000 to 300,000 clones, around 7.8% of them singletons. The sample comprised central memory CD4+ T cells from blood. All receptors come from a woman between 18 and 29 years old in good health.

This sequence joins TRBV5-1 and TRBJ1-1, with a possible D match to TRBD1 (6 bases). Trimming cost V 2 bases and J 3 bases, with 14 bases left between them. There are 15 residues in the CDR3. Germline lookup yields CDR1 SGHRS and CDR2 YFSETQ. The CDR3 DNA follows: TGCGCCAGCAGCTTCGGGGGCCACGGCGACACTGAAGCTTTCTTT. This encodes CASSFGGHGDTEAFF.

As for this clone: The identical CDR3 is also encoded by other nucleotide sequences in the sample. V and J are TRBV5-1 and TRBJ2-3; no clear D gene. V dropped 0 bases and J dropped 2 bases, with 13 bases sitting between them. From germline, CDR1 is SGHRS and CDR2 YFSETQ. The CDR3 spans 16 residues. DNA for the CDR3: TGCGCCAGCAGCTTGGGAGGCGGCTTCTCCACAGATACGCAGTATTTT. Translation: CASSLGGGFSTDTQYF.

This clone appeared a few times. The chain employs TRBV18 and TRBJ2-7, with TRBD1 matching over 9 bases. Trimming cost V 3 bases and J 3 bases; bases outside gene matches: 6. This CDR3 is 15 amino acids long. The germline gives CDR1 KGHSH, CDR2 LQKENI. CDR3 protein: CASSPGQGRHYEQYV. The CDR3 DNA reads as TGTGCCAGCTCACCGGGACAGGGTCGACACTACGAGCAGTACGTC.

The chain joins TRBV7-6 to TRBJ2-3; D is possibly TRBD2 (6 bases). Germline V CDR1 and CDR2: SGHVS, FNYEAQ. This CDR3 is built from 13 residues. Between the trimmed V and J ends, which lost 5 bases and 7 bases, there was a span of 13 bases. Here the CDR3 DNA reads TGTGCCAGCAGCCCCCCGGGGGTAAATACGCAGTATTTT. As protein: CASSPPGVNTQYF.

This clone was recorded a few times. The chain couples TRBV27 to TRBJ2-1, with 9 bases fitting TRBD2. CDR1 is MNHEY, CDR2 SMNVEV, per germline (reference sequence). The J segment lost 9 bases and the V segment lost 4 bases, leaving 7 bases of the junction unmatched. The CDR3 covers 14 residues. The DNA of the CDR3 is TGTGCCAGCAGTTCGGCGGGGGGGCCGGGTGAGCAGTTCTTC. Translated, it gives CASSSAGGPGEQFF.